The 28 T cell receptor beta chains listed next were all sequenced from one sample in a study of vaccination and CD4 T cells after COVID-19. Their target antigens are unknown. Cultured CD4+ T cell DNA was sequenced using the Oncomine TCR Beta short-read assay. TCRdb used MiXCR to reprocess the PCR reads, holding one entry per CDR3 protein. In the table there are about 14,000 distinct CDR3 sequences, roughly 50% of which are singletons. Specified treatment: roughly 11-day PBMC culture with coronavirus spike peptide pools or control peptides (ViraFEST assay). Material: CD4+ T cells from blood, cultured in vitro, obtained before SARS-CoV-2 vaccination. The receptor source for this set is a human donor who had recovered from COVID-19.

This clonotype was observed a few times. The chain joins TRBV20-1 to TRBJ2-5, with 10 nucleotides matching TRBD2. Looked up from germline, CDR1 is DFQATT and CDR2 is SNEGSKA (reference sequence). V shed 4 bases, J shed 5 bases, and the junction held 4 bases outside the gene matches. The CDR3 contains 13 residues. CDR3 in DNA: TGCAGTGCTAAGTTAGCGGGAGGTGAGACCCAGTACTTC. This gives the protein CSAKLAGGETQYF.

The chain is built from TRBV2 and TRBJ2-5, with D unclear. CDR3 length: 12 residues. Trimming took off 6 bases at V and 5 bases at J, with 10 bases between the two ends. Germline V CDR1 and CDR2: SNHLY, FYNNEI. In DNA, the CDR3 is TGTGCCAGCAGCAGGAGTATGGAGACCCAGTACTTC. This codes for CASSRSMETQYF. The complete variable domain, with remaining parts taken from reference TRBV2 and TRBJ2-5, reads EPEVTQTPSHQVTQMGQEVILRCVPISNHLYFYWYRQILGQKVEFLVSFYNNEISEKSEIFDDQFSVERPDGSNFTLKIRSTKLEDSAMYFCASSRSMETQYFGPGTRLLVL.

This clonotype was seen only a few times. The chain links TRBV6-2 or TRBV6-3 to TRBJ1-1; maybe TRBD1 (5 bases). The CDR3 is made up of 15 amino acids. Trimming took 5 bases from V and 4 from J, leaving 17 bases between them. Germline V CDR1 and CDR2: MNHEY, SVGEGT. Written as DNA, the CDR3 is TGTGCCAGCAGTCTCGGACCCCCCGGGGGCACTGAAGCTTTCTTT. Protein sequence: CASSLGPPGGTEAFF.

This clonotype occurred a few times. The chain joins TRBV20-1 to TRBJ2-2; 9 bases are shared with TRBD2. Germline V lookup: CDR1 DFQATT, CDR2 SNEGSKA (reference sequence). V dropped 6 bases and J dropped 5; count of bases not matched to a gene: 4. The CDR3 spans 13 residues. The CDR3 DNA reads TGCAGTGCCCGAGCGGGGGGAACCGGGGAGCTGTTTTTT. Translated: CSARAGGTGELFF.

CDR3 sequence reads: CASSLHTTSGANVLTF. In DNA form, the CDR3 reads TGTGCCAGCAGCTTACACACCACCTCTGGGGCCAACGTCCTGACTTTC. The V call is TRBV7-3, the J call TRBJ2-6; D is ambiguous. Germline V gene lookup returns CDR1 SGHTA and CDR2 FQGTGA. V lost 2 bases and J lost 0, with 8 bases in between. The CDR3 runs to 16 residues.

Concerning this clonotype: One junction end does not reproduce the germline sequence, and a read error may be involved. V and J are TRBV11-3 and TRBJ2-2, with D maybe TRBD2 (6 bases). This CDR3 has 15 amino acids. The germline V gene has CDR1 SGHNT and CDR2 YENEEA. CDR3 DNA: TGCGCTTTCAGGGCGGGGACCCTACTCACCGGGGAGCTGTTTTTT. It codes for CAFRAGTLLTGELFF.

The chain employs TRBV4-3 and TRBJ2-5; 9 bases are a match to TRBD2. Germline V lookup: CDR1 LGHNA, CDR2 YSLEER. The trim removed 1 base at V and 0 bases at J, leaving 3 bases unmatched. This CDR3 region has 16 residues. The CDR3 DNA is TGCGCCAGCAGCCAAGGTCTAGCGGGGCACCAAGAGACCCAGTACTTC. Translating gives CASSQGLAGHQETQYF.

This clonotype was recorded a few times. V gene TRBV7-3 combines with J gene TRBJ1-6, with D unclear. The CDR3 covers 14 residues. V lost 2 bases, J lost 10 bases, and 12 bases lay in between. The germline CDR1 and CDR2 sequences are SGHTA and FQGTGA. DNA for the CDR3: TGTGCCAGCAGCTTAGGAGACAATCGCTCACCCCTCCACTTT. It codes for CASSLGDNRSPLHF.

V gene TRBV18 combines with J gene TRBJ2-5; TRBD2 aligns across 10 bases. This CDR3 is built from 18 residues. J lost 1 base, V lost 2 bases, and 10 bases had no gene match. Germline values: CDR1 KGHSH, CDR2 LQKENI. CDR3 nucleotides: TGTGCCAGCTCACCAGAGCTAGCGGGGGCCCACGCCCAAGAGACCCAGTACTTC. Translation gives CASSPELAGAHAQETQYF.

This clonotype occurred a few times. This chain uses TRBV11-3 with TRBJ1-1; D might be TRBD1 (6 bases). The V end lost 8 bases, the J end lost 10 bases, and 17 bases lay between the germline ends. In germline, CDR1 is SGHNT, CDR2 YENEEA. The CDR3 is made up of 12 amino acids. The CDR3 DNA follows: TGTGCCAGCGCGAACAGGGATCGTGGAGCTTTCTTT. The encoded protein is CASANRDRGAFF.

This chain joins TRBV7-8 and TRBJ2-7; tentatively, D is TRBD2 (7 bases). This CDR3 comprises 14 residues. Per the germline V gene, CDR1 is SGHVS and CDR2 is FQNEAQ. Trimming took 5 bases from V and 4 from J, leaving 15 bases between them. The CDR3 loop is CASSPRGGTYEQYF. Written as DNA, the CDR3 is TGTGCCAGCAGCCCTAGGGGGGGCACTTACGAGCAGTACTTC.

This chain joins TRBV5-4 and TRBJ1-6, with 7 bases lining up with TRBD1. Looked up from germline, CDR1 is SGHNT and CDR2 is YYREEE (reference sequence). The V segment lost 5 bases and the J segment 7 bases; nucleotides outside the gene matches: 9. The CDR3 contains 15 residues. The CDR3 spells CASRQGQADNSPLHF. In DNA form, the CDR3 reads TGTGCCAGCAGACAAGGACAGGCGGACAATTCACCCCTCCACTTT.

The chain couples TRBV20-1 to TRBJ2-3, with a possible D match to TRBD2 (6 bases). The ends were cut back, 1 base at V and 6 bases at J, with 11 bases in the middle. The germline V gene encodes CDR1 DFQATT and CDR2 SNEGSKA (reference sequence). CDR3 length equals 13 residues. The CDR3 reads CSARVGGLDTQYF. The CDR3 bases are TGCAGTGCTAGAGTGGGGGGACTGGATACGCAGTATTTT.

Only a few counts were recorded for this clonotype. The DNA for the CDR3 is TGTGCCAGTAGCCGTGACAGGTCCCTGCCCCAGCATTTT. Amino acids: CASSRDRSLPQHF. This rearrangement joins TRBV19 to TRBJ1-5; possibly TRBD1 for D (6 bases). The V end was cut by 6 bases, the J end by 9 bases, with 15 bases between. Germline values: CDR1 LNHDA, CDR2 SQIVND (reference sequence). This CDR3 has 13 residues.

V gene TRBV10-3 combines with J gene TRBJ1-2; D remains ambiguous. Germline V CDR1 and CDR2: ENHRY, SYGVKD. This CDR3 contains 14 residues. The V end lost 11 bases, the J end lost 4 bases, and 20 bases lay between the germline ends. CDR3: CALSPGRALYGYTF. DNA for the CDR3: TGTGCCCTCTCTCCGGGCAGAGCCCTCTATGGCTACACCTTC.

The V call is TRBV2, the J call TRBJ1-1; 10 nucleotides agree with TRBD1. Per the germline V gene, CDR1 is SNHLY and CDR2 is FYNNEI. The trim removed 5 bases at V and 1 base at J, leaving 4 bases unmatched. The CDR3 has 15 amino acids. The CDR3 here is CASSNRDRGNTEAFF. The CDR3 DNA reads TGTGCCAGCAGTAACCGGGACAGGGGGAACACTGAAGCTTTCTTT. Supplemented by reference TRBV2 and TRBJ1-1, the full variable domain reads EPEVTQTPSHQVTQMGQEVILRCVPISNHLYFYWYRQILGQKVEFLVSFYNNEISEKSEIFDDQFSVERPDGSNFTLKIRSTKLEDSAMYFCASSNRDRGNTEAFFGQGTRLTVV.

This chain uses TRBV11-3 with TRBJ2-3; 8 nucleotides align to TRBD1. CDR3 length: 14 residues. V lost 5 bases, J lost 6 bases, and 7 bases stayed unmatched. Germline CDR1 SGHNT, CDR2 YENEEA. The chain's CDR3 is CASSDRTGPDTQYF. DNA of the CDR3: TGTGCCAGCAGCGACCGGACAGGGCCGGATACGCAGTATTTT.

The chain uses TRBV27 and TRBJ2-5; no firm D call. CDR3 length equals 13 residues. Germline loops: CDR1 MNHEY, CDR2 SMNVEV (reference sequence). Between the trimmed V and J ends, which lost 5 bases and 5 bases, there was a span of 12 bases. The DNA of the CDR3 is TGTGCCAGCAGTCCTTTAAATGGGGAGACCCAGTACTTC. This sequence encodes CASSPLNGETQYF.

The chain recombines TRBV28 with TRBJ2-4; tentatively, D is TRBD2 (5 bases). From germline, CDR1 is MDHEN and CDR2 SYDVKM. Trimming shortened V by 9 bases and J by 0 bases, and 12 bases separated the two germline ends. There are 14 residues in the CDR3. The CDR3 spells CASKTGIAKNIQYF. The CDR3 nucleotides read TGTGCCAGTAAAACCGGGATAGCCAAAAACATTCAGTACTTC.

The chain combines TRBV19 with TRBJ2-6; 7 nucleotides match TRBD1. V shed 5 bases and J 4 bases; nucleotides not matched to a gene: 5. From germline, CDR1 is LNHDA and CDR2 SQIVND (reference sequence). The CDR3 length is 15 residues. CDR3 bases: TGTGCCAGTAGTTCACAGGGGAGAGGGGCCAACGTCCTGACTTTC. Translated: CASSSQGRGANVLTF.

There are a few counts of this clonotype. This chain links TRBV10-1 with TRBJ1-1; D perhaps matches TRBD1 (5 bases). CDR3 length: 15 residues. Trimming removed 10 bases at V and 1 base at J, with 19 bases between. The germline V gene has CDR1 WNHNN and CDR2 SYGVQD (reference sequence). CDR3 nucleotide sequence: TGCGCCACTCGGAGGGACTTCGGGGAGAACACTGAAGCTTTCTTT. Translation: CATRRDFGENTEAFF.

The CDR3 coding sequence is TGTGCCAGCAGCCCCCACCGTGGCAGGGATGATGGCTACACCTTC. This codes for CASSPHRGRDDGYTF. This chain uses TRBV27 with TRBJ1-2; TRBD1 is a possible D gene (5 bases). CDR1 is MNHEY, CDR2 SMNVEV, per germline (reference sequence). This CDR3 contains 15 residues. Trimming removed 6 bases at V and 6 bases at J, with 20 bases between.

The chain carries TRBV20-1 and TRBJ1-2; unclear D gene. V shed 3 bases and J shed 1 base, with 15 bases lying between them. CDR1 and CDR2 from the germline V gene are DFQATT and SNEGSKA (reference sequence). This CDR3 is built from 15 residues. The CDR3 DNA is TGCAGTGCTAGTGTGGCAGCTCCTCATAACTATGGCTACACCTTC. The encoded protein is CSASVAAPHNYGYTF.

V is TRBV7-2 and J is TRBJ1-1, with TRBD1 matching 10 bases. This CDR3 has 14 amino acids. Trimming removed 4 bases from V and 6 bases from J; junction bases left unmatched: 5. CDR1 SGHTA and CDR2 FQGNSA come from the germline V gene. CDR3 sequence reads: CASSSRQGAAEAFF. CDR3 DNA sequence: TGTGCCAGCAGCTCAAGACAGGGGGCTGCTGAAGCTTTCTTT.

The chain couples TRBV12-3 or TRBV12-4 to TRBJ1-5; the match to TRBD1 covers 10 bases. Losses at the gene ends were 6 bases for V and 4 bases for J; bases not matched to a gene: 12. The CDR3 has 17 amino acids. The CDR3 protein is CASSLGRTGGYNQPQHF. The CDR3 DNA follows: TGTGCCAGCAGCCTAGGGCGGACAGGGGGTTATAATCAGCCCCAGCATTTT.

V and J are TRBV6-1 and TRBJ1-2; 9 nucleotides agree with TRBD1. V shed 5 bases, J shed 0 bases, and the junction held 7 bases outside the gene matches. The CDR3 has 16 residues. Germline values: CDR1 MNHNS, CDR2 SASEGT. This chain's CDR3 is CASSRTGDNANYGYTF. The CDR3 nucleotides read TGTGCCAGCAGTAGGACAGGGGACAACGCTAACTATGGCTACACCTTC.

The gene calls are TRBV7-2 and TRBJ2-7, with 7 bases matching TRBD1. CDR1 SGHTA and CDR2 FQGNSA come from the germline V gene. The CDR3 is 12 amino acids. The trim removed 7 bases at V and 6 bases at J, leaving 6 bases unmatched. CDR3 nucleotides: TGTGCCAGCACCGATAACAGGGGCGAGCAGTACTTC. Its protein is CASTDNRGEQYF.

The chain uses TRBV7-4 and TRBJ1-1, with TRBD1 identical over 9 bases. The CDR3 consists of 18 residues. The V gene end was trimmed by 5 bases and the J gene end by 1 base; junction bases not matched to a gene: 14. From germline, CDR1 is SGHVT and CDR2 SQSDAQ. This CDR3 is CASSPETGGKLTNTEAFF. CDR3 coding DNA: TGTGCCAGCAGCCCAGAGACAGGGGGAAAGCTTACGAACACTGAAGCTTTCTTT.